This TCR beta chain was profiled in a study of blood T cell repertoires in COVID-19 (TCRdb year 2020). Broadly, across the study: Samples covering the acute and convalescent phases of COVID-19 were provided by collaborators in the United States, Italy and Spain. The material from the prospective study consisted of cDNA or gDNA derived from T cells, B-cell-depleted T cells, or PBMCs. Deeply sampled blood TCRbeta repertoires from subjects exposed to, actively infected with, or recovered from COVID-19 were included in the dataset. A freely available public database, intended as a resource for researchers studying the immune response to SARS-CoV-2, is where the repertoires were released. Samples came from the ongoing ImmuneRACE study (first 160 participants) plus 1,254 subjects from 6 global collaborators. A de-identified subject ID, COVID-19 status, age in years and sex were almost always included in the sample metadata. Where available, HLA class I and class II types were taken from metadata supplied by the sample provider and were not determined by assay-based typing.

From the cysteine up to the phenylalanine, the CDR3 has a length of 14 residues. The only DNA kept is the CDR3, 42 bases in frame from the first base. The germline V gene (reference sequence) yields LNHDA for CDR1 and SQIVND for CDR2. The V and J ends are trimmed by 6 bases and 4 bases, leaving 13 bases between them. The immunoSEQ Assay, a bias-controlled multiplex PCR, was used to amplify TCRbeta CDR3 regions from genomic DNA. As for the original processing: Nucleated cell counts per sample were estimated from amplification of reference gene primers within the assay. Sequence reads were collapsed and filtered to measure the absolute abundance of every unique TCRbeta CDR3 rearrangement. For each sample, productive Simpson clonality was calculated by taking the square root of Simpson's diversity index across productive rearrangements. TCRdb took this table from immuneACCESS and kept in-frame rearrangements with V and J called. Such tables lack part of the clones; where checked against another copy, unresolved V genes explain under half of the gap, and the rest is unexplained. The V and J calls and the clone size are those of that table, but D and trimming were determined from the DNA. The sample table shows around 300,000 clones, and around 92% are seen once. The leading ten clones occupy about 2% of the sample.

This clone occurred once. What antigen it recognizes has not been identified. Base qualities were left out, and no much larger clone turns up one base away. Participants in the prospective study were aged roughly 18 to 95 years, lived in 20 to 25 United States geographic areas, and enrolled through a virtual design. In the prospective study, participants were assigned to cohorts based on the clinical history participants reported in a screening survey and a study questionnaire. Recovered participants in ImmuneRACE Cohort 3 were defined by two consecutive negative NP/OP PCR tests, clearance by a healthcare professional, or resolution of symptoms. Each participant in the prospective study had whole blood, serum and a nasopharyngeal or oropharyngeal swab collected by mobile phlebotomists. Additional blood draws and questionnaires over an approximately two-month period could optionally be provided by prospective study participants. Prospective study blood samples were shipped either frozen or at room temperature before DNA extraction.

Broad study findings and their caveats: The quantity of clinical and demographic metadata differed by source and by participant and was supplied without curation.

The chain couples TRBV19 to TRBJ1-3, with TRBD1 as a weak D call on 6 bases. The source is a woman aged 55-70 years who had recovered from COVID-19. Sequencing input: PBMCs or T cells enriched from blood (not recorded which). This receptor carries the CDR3 CASSTEGEGNTIYF. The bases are TGTGCCAGTAGCACAGAGGGGGAAGGAAACACCATATATTTT.